This T cell receptor (beta chain) originates from a study of cytomegalovirus exposure and HLA in healthy donors. Study-level information: Within an early data release were about 85 million unique TCRs drawn from HLA-typed donors. Findings of the study overall: Exclusion applied to some V segments, including TRBV6-2 and TRBV6-3, as they were indistinguishable. Later analysis revealed greater clonal expansion in HLA-associated TCR beta chains than in equally common others.

It was with 60 Vbeta and 13 Jbeta primers that the PCR ran. Assay: immunoSEQ multiplex PCR; the TCRdb copy retains only in-frame clones and omits some. The sample lists some 200,000 clones, 80% occurring once. Of note for this clone: What it binds is not known.

The CDR3 covers 14 residues. From germline, CDR1 is MNHEY and CDR2 SMNVEV (reference sequence). The V and J ends lost 4 bases and 0 bases respectively, with 7 bases between them. The sample comprised PBMCs. The chain links TRBV27 to TRBJ1-5; the D is unclear. The TCR sequence derives from a boy younger than 18 in good health and CMV-seronegative. The CDR3 region has the DNA TGTGCCAGCAGTTCCGCCTATAGCAATCAGCCCCAGCATTTT. Encoded protein: CASSSAYSNQPQHF.